These 10 T cell receptor beta chains share one sample of origin, sequenced in a study of blood T cell repertoires in COVID-19 (dated by TCRdb to 2019 to 2021). To prepare the library, the immunoSEQ multiplex PCR assay was applied. The source is immuneACCESS, and TCRdb retained only in-frame sequences with V and J called. Part of the clones is not carried over; for the studies checked, unresolved V genes explain less than half of this, and the remainder is unexplained. The sample has under 450,000 clones on record, 87% of them singletons. Around 3% of the sample belongs to the ten largest clones. Sequences were obtained from PBMCs or T cells enriched from blood (not recorded which). The receptors were sampled from a woman aged 25 to 45 who had recovered from COVID-19.

The chain recombines TRBV19 with TRBJ1-6; 7 bases are shared with TRBD1. The CDR3 is 13 amino acids. The junction had 4 bases not matched to a gene; V was cut back by 6 bases and J by 8 bases. Looked up from germline, CDR1 is LNHDA and CDR2 is SQIVND (reference sequence). The CDR3: CASRDRRDSPLHF. In DNA, the CDR3 is TGTGCCAGTAGGGACAGGAGGGATTCACCCCTCCACTTT. Using reference TRBV19 and TRBJ1-6 for the parts outside the CDR3, the full variable domain is DGGITQSPKYLFRKEGQNVTLSCEQNLNHDAMYWYRQDPGQGLRLIYYSQIVNDFQKGDIAEGYSVSREKKESFPLTVTSAQKNPTAFYLCASRDRRDSPLHFGNGTRLTVT.

The chain combines TRBV5-1 with TRBJ1-4, with 8 positions matching TRBD1. This CDR3 spans 15 amino acids. Losses at the gene ends were 4 bases for V and 3 bases for J; bases not matched to a gene: 5. Germline loops: CDR1 SGHRS, CDR2 YFSETQ. In nucleotides, the CDR3 is TGCGCCAGCAGCCTCCAGGGGGCTGCTAATGAAAAACTGTTTTTT. It codes for CASSLQGAANEKLFF.

J is TRBJ1-1 and V is TRBV12-5, with 7 bases matching TRBD1. Trimming at V came to 1 base and at J to 4 bases, leaving 6 bases not matched to a gene. Germline V lookup: CDR1 LGHNT, CDR2 FRNRAP. The CDR3 sequence is 15 residues long. The CDR3 protein is CASGLGQGRATEAFF. The CDR3 coding sequence is TGTGCTAGTGGTTTGGGACAGGGTAGAGCCACTGAAGCTTTCTTT.

Only a few counts were recorded for this clone. The CDR3 is CASSWTTTNTEAFF. Written as DNA, the CDR3 is TGTGCCAGTAGTTGGACGACTACGAACACTGAAGCTTTCTTT. The V call is TRBV19, the J call TRBJ1-1; no clear D gene. The CDR3 totals 14 residues. Germline V gene data show CDR1 as LNHDA and CDR2 as SQIVND (reference sequence). Trimming left V 5 bases short and J 1 base short, with 11 bases between.

The rearrangement links TRBV3-1 (or the pseudogene TRBV3-2) to TRBJ1-2; no definite D call. Germline V gives CDR1 LGHDT, CDR2 YNNKEL (reference sequence). CDR3 size: 15 residues. Trimming shortened V by 0 bases and J by 8 bases, and 16 bases separated the two germline ends. CDR3 region: CASSQDVMETTGYTF. In DNA, the CDR3 is TGTGCCAGCAGCCAAGATGTTATGGAGACTACGGGCTACACCTTC.

The V gene is TRBV18, the J gene TRBJ1-6; D is possibly TRBD1 (6 bases). This CDR3 contains 15 residues. Germline V CDR1 and CDR2: KGHSH, LQKENI. Trimming removed 2 bases from V and 8 bases from J, with 13 bases in between. The DNA for the CDR3 is TGTGCCAGCTCACCAAGGGTACAGGGCGATTCACCCCTCCACTTT. It is translated as CASSPRVQGDSPLHF. Full variable domain (missing parts from reference TRBV18 and TRBJ1-6): NAGVMQNPRHLVRRRGQEARLRCSPMKGHSHVYWYRQLPEEGLKFMVYLQKENIIDESGMPKERFSAEFPKEGPSILRIQQVVRGDSAAYFCASSPRVQGDSPLHFGNGTRLTVT.

The chain has TRBV3-1 (or the pseudogene TRBV3-2) and TRBJ2-7, with 8 bases matching TRBD2. Germline values: CDR1 LGHDT, CDR2 YNNKEL (reference sequence). The CDR3 has 17 amino acids. V shed 2 bases and J 4 bases; nucleotides not matched to a gene: 13. The CDR3 region is CASSQQGPGLARYEQYF. In DNA, the CDR3 is TGTGCCAGCAGCCAACAGGGCCCCGGACTAGCTAGGTACGAGCAGTACTTC.

The rearrangement uses TRBV29-1 and TRBJ2-1; TRBD2 aligns across 8 bases. V was pared by 6 bases and J by 12 bases, with 16 bases of the junction left unmatched. Per the germline V gene, CDR1 is SQVTM and CDR2 is ANQGSEA. This CDR3 has 14 amino acids. CDR3 residues: CSVAQRGTPDVQFF. DNA for the CDR3: TGCAGCGTAGCCCAGCGGGGGACCCCCGATGTGCAGTTCTTC.

In its sample, this clone was seen once. This chain connects TRBV7-2 to TRBJ1-5; a possible D gene is TRBD1 (5 bases). Germline V gene data show CDR1 as SGHTA and CDR2 as FQGNSA. The germline V and J ends were trimmed by 1 base and 7 bases, with 14 bases remaining between them. The CDR3 contains 15 residues. CDR3 DNA sequence: TGTGCCAGCAGCTTAGAGGGCAGGGTATGGCAGCCCCAGCATTTT. Translated, it gives CASSLEGRVWQPQHF.

The rearrangement links TRBV7-2 to TRBJ2-7; 10 nucleotides agree with TRBD2. V trimming: 3 bases; J trimming: 1 base; junction bases outside the gene matches: 3. The CDR3 runs to 15 residues. The V gene's germline CDR1 is SGHTA and CDR2 FQGNSA. The CDR3 protein is CASSFLAGGSYEQYF. CDR3 nucleotide sequence: TGTGCCAGCAGCTTCTTAGCGGGAGGATCCTACGAGCAGTACTTC. Using reference TRBV7-2 and TRBJ2-7 for the parts outside the CDR3, the full variable domain is GAGVSQSPSNKVTEKGKDVELRCDPISGHTALYWYRQSLGQGLEFLIYFQGNSAPDKSGLPSDRFSAERTGGSVSTLTIQRTQQEDSAVYLCASSFLAGGSYEQYFGPGTRLTVT.